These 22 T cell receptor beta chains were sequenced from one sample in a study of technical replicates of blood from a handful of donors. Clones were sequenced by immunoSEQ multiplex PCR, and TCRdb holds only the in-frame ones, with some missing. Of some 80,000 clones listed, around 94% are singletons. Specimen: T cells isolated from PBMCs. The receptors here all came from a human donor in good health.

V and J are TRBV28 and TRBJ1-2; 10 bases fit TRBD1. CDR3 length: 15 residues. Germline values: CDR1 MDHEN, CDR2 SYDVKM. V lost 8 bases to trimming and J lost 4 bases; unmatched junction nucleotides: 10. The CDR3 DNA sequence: TGTGCCAGCGGATCCGGGACAGGGGCCTTCTATGGCTACACCTTC. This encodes CASGSGTGAFYGYTF.

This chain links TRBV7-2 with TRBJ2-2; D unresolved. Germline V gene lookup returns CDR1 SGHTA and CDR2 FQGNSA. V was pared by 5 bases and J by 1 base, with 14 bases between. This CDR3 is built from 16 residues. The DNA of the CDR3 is TGTGCCAGCAGCGCGGTAGTAAGCCTGAACACCGGGGAGCTGTTTTTT. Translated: CASSAVVSLNTGELFF.

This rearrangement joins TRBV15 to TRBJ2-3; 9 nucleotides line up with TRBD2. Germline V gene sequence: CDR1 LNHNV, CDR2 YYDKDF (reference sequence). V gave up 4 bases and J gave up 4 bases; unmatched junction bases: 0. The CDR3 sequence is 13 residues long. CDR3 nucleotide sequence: TGTGCCACCAGCATAGCGGGAGCAGATACGCAGTATTTT. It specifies CATSIAGADTQYF.

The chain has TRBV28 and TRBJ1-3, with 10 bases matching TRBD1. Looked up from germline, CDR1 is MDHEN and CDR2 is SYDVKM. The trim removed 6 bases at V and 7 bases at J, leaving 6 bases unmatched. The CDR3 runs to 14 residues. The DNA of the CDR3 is TGTGCCAGCAGCCCCGGGACAGGGGAGAACACCATATATTTT. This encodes CASSPGTGENTIYF.

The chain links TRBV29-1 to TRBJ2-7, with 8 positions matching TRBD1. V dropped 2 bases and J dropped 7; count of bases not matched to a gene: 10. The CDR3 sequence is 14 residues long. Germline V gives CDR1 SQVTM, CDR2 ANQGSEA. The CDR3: CSVEHGQGSKEQYF. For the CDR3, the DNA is TGCAGCGTTGAACATGGACAGGGCAGTAAAGAGCAGTACTTC.

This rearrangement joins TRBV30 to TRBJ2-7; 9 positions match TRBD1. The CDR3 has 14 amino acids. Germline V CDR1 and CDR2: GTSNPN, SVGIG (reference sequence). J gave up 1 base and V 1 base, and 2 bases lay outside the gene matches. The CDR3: CAWSGDRVSYEQYF. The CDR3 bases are TGTGCCTGGAGTGGGGACAGGGTTTCCTACGAGCAGTACTTC.

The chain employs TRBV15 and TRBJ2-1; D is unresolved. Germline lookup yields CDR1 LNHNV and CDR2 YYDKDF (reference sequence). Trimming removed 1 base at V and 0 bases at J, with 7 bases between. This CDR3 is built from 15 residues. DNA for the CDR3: TGTGCCACCAGCAGAGCACGGAGCTCCTACAATGAGCAGTTCTTC. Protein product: CATSRARSSYNEQFF.

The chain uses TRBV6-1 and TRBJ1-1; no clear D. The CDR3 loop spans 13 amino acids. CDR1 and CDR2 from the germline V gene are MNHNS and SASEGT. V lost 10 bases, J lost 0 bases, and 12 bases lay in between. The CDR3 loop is CATQRALNTEAFF. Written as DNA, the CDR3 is TGTGCCACTCAGAGGGCACTGAACACTGAAGCTTTCTTT.

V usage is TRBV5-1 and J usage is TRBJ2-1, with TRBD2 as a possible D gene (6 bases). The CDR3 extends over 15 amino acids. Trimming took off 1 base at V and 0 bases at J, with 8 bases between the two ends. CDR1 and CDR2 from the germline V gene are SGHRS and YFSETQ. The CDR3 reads CASSLMGGSYNEQFF. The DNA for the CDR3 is TGCGCCAGCAGCTTGATGGGGGGCTCCTACAATGAGCAGTTCTTC.

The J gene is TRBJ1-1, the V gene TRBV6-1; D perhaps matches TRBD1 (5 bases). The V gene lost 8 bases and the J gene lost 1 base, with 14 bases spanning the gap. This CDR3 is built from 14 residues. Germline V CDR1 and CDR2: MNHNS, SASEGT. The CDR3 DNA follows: TGTGCCAGCTTCAAGCGGGGCAGGAACACTGAAGCTTTCTTT. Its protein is CASFKRGRNTEAFF.

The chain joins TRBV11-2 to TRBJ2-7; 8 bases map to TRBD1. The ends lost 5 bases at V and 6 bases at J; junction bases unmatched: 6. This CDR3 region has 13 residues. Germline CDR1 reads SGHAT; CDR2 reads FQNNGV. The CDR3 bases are TGTGCCAGCAGCCTGCAGGGGGCTGGCGAGCAGTACTTC. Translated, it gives CASSLQGAGEQYF.

The CDR3 DNA follows: TGTGCCAGCAGTTGGGGACAGGCTGAAGCTAACTATGGCTACACCTTC. Its translation: CASSWGQAEANYGYTF. The chain uses TRBV28 and TRBJ1-2; 8 bases fit TRBD1. The CDR3 loop spans 16 amino acids. In germline, CDR1 is MDHEN, CDR2 SYDVKM. V was pared by 4 bases and J by 0 bases, with 7 bases of the junction left unmatched.

CDR3: CASSVYDTYEQYF. Written as DNA, the CDR3 is TGTGCCAGCAGCGTGTATGACACCTACGAGCAGTACTTC. The chain joins TRBV9 to TRBJ2-7; D not certain. Trimming removed 2 bases at V and 2 bases at J, with 8 bases between. Looked up from germline, CDR1 is SGDLS and CDR2 is YYNGEE. CDR3 length equals 13 residues.

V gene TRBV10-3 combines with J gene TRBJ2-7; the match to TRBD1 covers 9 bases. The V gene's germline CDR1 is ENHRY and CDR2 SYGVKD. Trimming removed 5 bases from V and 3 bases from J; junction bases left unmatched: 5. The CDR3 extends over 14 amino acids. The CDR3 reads CAISLGTGSYEQYF. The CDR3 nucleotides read TGTGCCATCAGTCTCGGGACAGGGAGCTACGAGCAGTACTTC.

For the CDR3, the DNA is TGTGCCAGCAGCTTTTCAGGTTCTGGAAACACCATATATTTT. It is translated as CASSFSGSGNTIYF. This chain connects TRBV7-9 to TRBJ1-3; D unclear. The ends were cut back, 3 bases at V and 1 base at J, with 7 bases in the middle. Per the germline V gene, CDR1 is SEHNR and CDR2 is FQNEAQ (reference sequence). This CDR3 is 14 amino acids long. Together with reference TRBV7-9 and TRBJ1-3, the CDR3 gives the full variable domain: DTGVSQNPRHKITKRGQNVTFRCDPISEHNRLYWYRQTLGQGPEFLTYFQNEAQLEKSRLLSDRFSAERPKGSFSTLEIQRTEQGDSAMYLCASSFSGSGNTIYFGEGSWLTVV.

The DNA of the CDR3 is TGTGCCAGCAGCGGACACTTAGCCAGAGCTTTCTTT. It encodes CASSGHLARAFF. V is TRBV28 and J is TRBJ1-1, with D possibly being TRBD1 (5 bases). V shed 6 bases and J shed 10 bases, with 15 bases lying between them. The CDR3 has 12 amino acids. The germline gives CDR1 MDHEN, CDR2 SYDVKM.

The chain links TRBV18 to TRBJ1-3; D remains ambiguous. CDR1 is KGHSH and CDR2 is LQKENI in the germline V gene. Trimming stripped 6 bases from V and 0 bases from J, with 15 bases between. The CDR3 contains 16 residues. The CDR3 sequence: CASSLFDGGSGNTIYF. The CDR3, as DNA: TGTGCCAGCTCTCTTTTTGACGGAGGCTCTGGAAACACCATATATTTT.

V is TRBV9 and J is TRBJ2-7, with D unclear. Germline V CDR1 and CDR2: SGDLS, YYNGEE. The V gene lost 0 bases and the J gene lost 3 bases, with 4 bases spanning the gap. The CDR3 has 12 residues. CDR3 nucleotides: TGTGCCAGCAGCGTAGTAGACTACGAGCAGTACTTC. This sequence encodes CASSVVDYEQYF. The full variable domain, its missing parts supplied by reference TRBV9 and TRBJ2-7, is DSGVTQTPKHLITATGQRVTLRCSPRSGDLSVYWYQQSLDQGLQFLIQYYNGEERAKGNILERFSAQQFPDLHSELNLSSLELGDSALYFCASSVVDYEQYFGPGTRLTVT.

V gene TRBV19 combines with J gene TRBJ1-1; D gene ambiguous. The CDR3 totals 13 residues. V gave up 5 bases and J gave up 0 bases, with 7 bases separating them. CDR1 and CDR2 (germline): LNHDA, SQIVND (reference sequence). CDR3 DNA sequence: TGTGCCAGTAGTGGCCCCTTGAACACTGAAGCTTTCTTT. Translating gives CASSGPLNTEAFF. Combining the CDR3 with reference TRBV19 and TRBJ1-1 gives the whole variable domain DGGITQSPKYLFRKEGQNVTLSCEQNLNHDAMYWYRQDPGQGLRLIYYSQIVNDFQKGDIAEGYSVSREKKESFPLTVTSAQKNPTAFYLCASSGPLNTEAFFGQGTRLTVV.

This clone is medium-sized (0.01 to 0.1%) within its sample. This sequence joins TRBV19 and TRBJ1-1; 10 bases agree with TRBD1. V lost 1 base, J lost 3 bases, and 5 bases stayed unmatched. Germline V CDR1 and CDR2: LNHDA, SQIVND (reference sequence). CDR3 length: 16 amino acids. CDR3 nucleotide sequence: TGTGCCAGTAGTATAGGACAGGGGGCATTATACACTGAAGCTTTCTTT. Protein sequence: CASSIGQGALYTEAFF.

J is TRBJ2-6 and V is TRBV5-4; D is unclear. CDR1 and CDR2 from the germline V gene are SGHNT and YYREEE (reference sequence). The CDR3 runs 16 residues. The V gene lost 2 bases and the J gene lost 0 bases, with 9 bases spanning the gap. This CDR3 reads CASSFVLASGANVLTF. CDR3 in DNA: TGTGCCAGCAGCTTTGTCTTGGCCTCTGGGGCCAACGTCCTGACTTTC. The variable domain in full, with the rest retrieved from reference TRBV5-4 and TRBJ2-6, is ETGVTQSPTHLIKTRGQQVTLRCSSQSGHNTVSWYQQALGQGPQFIFQYYREEENGRGNFPPRFSGLQFPNYSSELNVNALELDDSALYLCASSFVLASGANVLTFGAGSRLTVL.

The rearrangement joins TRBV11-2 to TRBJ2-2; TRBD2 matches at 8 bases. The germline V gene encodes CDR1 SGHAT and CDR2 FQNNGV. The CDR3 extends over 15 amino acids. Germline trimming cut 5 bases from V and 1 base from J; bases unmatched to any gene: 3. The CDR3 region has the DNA TGTGCCAGCAGCCCACTAGCGGTGAACACCGGGGAGCTGTTTTTT. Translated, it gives CASSPLAVNTGELFF.